This T cell receptor (beta chain) was documented in a study of blood T cell repertoires in COVID-19. Study-level background: In each case, the material was cDNA or gDNA derived from T cells, B-cell-depleted T cells, or PBMCs.

TCRdb's table, derived via immunoSEQ multiplex PCR, lists solely in-frame clones and lacks some. This repertoire shows over 300,000 clones, approximately 84% found once; its top ten account for around 9.3%. In germline, CDR1 is LNHDA, CDR2 SQIVND (reference sequence). The CDR3 length is 17 residues. V was pared by 5 bases and J by 0 bases, with 5 bases of the junction left unmatched. V and J are TRBV19 and TRBJ2-6, with 9 bases matching TRBD1. The sequence was collected from a woman aged 18-29 years who had recovered from COVID-19. Sample: PBMCs or T cells enriched from blood (not recorded which). CDR3 sequence: CASSETGGPSGANVLTF. The DNA of the CDR3 is TGTGCCAGTAGTGAGACAGGGGGGCCCTCTGGGGCCAACGTCCTGACTTTC.